Detailed here is one T cell receptor (beta chain). This clone came up a few times. Its antigen is unknown. Base qualities are not at hand, and no much larger clone is one base apart. The sample belongs to a study of beta chain features in type 1 diabetes (dated by TCRdb to the late 2010s). Looking at the study overall: Mean age, gender distribution, total cell number and subset yield were not different between patients and healthy donors. Across all samples, 107,917,701 sorted cells were examined, and cell number per subset correlated strongly with RNA yield. Regulatory and stem cell-like memory subsets were isolated from only 8 patients and about eight healthy donors, whereas naive and central memory subsets came from all 28 donors. The study compared the TCRB repertoires of sorted circulating CD4+ T cell subsets in recently diagnosed type 1 diabetes patients with those in matched healthy donors. Summary of the overall study and its limitations: Naive, central memory and regulatory TCRB repertoires appeared to be more alike among patients than among healthy donors. At VDJ recombination sites, patients with type 1 diabetes made fewer insertions and deleted more nucleotides, a pattern implying thymic rearrangement abnormalities. PCR may preferentially amplify shorter templates, but because patient and control samples were amplified and corrected together, any resulting skew would affect both groups equally. HLA sub-analyses involved small numbers of individuals, so any influence of HLA type on TCRB rearrangement remained unresolved. Type 1 diabetes patients showed a moderate but significant shortening of TCRB CDR3 length in all four CD4+ subsets. Sequencing cDNA rather than genomic DNA could over-represent highly expressing activated cells, although activation and CD3 levels did not differ between groups.

Per the germline V gene, SGHRS is the CDR1 and YFSETQ is the CDR2. V is shortened by 0 bases, J by 0 bases, and the region joining them spans 7 bases. Measured from the cysteine to the phenylalanine, the CDR3 is 14 residues long. Just CDR3 DNA is preserved here, 42 bases in frame from base 1. A single peripheral blood draw of around 0.11 L on average was collected from each donor into heparinised tubes. A BD FACSAria II was used to sort naive, central memory, regulatory and stem cell-like memory CD4+ T cells with a panel that included CD45RO, CCR7, CD25, CD127, CD95 and CD27. Purity was above 95% for every sorted population. PBMCs were separated immediately by Lymphoprep density gradient centrifugation and were stained directly, without being cultured. Samples were stained and sorted in pairs, with one healthy donor and one patient per experiment, so that batch effects were minimized. All of the isolated RNA was reverse transcribed with the High Capacity cDNA Reverse Transcription Kit, so expressed TCRB transcripts were sequenced. Naive, central memory and regulatory T cell samples underwent deep immunoSEQ sequencing, averaging about 3.5 million total reads per sample. Sorted cells were lysed in RLT buffer, and RNA was extracted using DNase-treated RNeasy Micro or Mini kits according to cell number. Each cell subset was processed separately to prevent cross-contamination, with patient and healthy donor samples processed together. The immunoSEQ multiplex PCR was used to amplify TCRB sequences from cDNA, generating 87-bp fragments that spanned the CDR3 region. Sequencing of the amplicons was performed on the Illumina HiSeq platform. The paper's processing steps were these. Synthetic template baselines were used to correct PCR bias computationally, reads within Hamming distance 2 were collapsed together, and singletons that could not be merged were discarded. By aligning reads against IMGT, V, D and J genes, CDR3 length, and insertions or deletions at six rearrangement sites were assigned. Within each subset, clonotype counts were normalized to sorted cell number, and only after that were true diversity and Gini coefficients computed with the tcR R package. The overlap coefficient, calculated on TCRB nucleotide sequences, was used to measure repertoire sharing. Out-of-frame TCRB sequences from naive cells were analyzed as a proxy for the pre-selection repertoire. TCRdb's version of the immuneACCESS table is confined to in-frame rearrangements and falls short of the full clone set. An unresolved V gene accounts for under half of the shortfall where checked; the remainder is of unknown origin. V, J and clone size derive from that table, while D and trimming were established from the DNA sequence. In all, the sample holds 600,000 to 750,000 clones, and roughly an eighth of those were seen once. In total, the top ten clones hold around 0.12% of the sample.

The sequenced sample was naive CD4+ T cells from blood. The cell subset or site label on this specimen signifies: true naive CD4+ T cells. The V gene is TRBV5-1 and the J gene is TRBJ2-7; confidence is insufficient to name the D gene. The sequence was obtained from a man aged 30 to 45 with type 1 diabetes. The CDR3: CASSLVENSYEQYF. The nucleotide sequence is TGCGCCAGCAGCTTGGTGGAGAACTCCTACGAGCAGTACTTC.